Presented here are 11 T cell receptor beta chains from one specimen sequenced in a study of response to subunit inactivated influenza vaccine. MiXCR was run by TCRdb on the RT-PCR reads, yielding one entry per CDR3 protein. The profile shows roughly 780,000 distinct CDR3 sequences, about 18% of them singletons. The source was PBMCs from blood, collected less than 6 days after vaccination. The receptors here all came from a man aged 45-65 years who received an inactivated influenza vaccine.

This clonotype was picked up a small number of times. The CDR3 sequence is CASRRGGTHNEQFF. Here the CDR3 DNA reads TGTGCCAGCAGGCGCGGGGGGACCCACAATGAGCAGTTCTTC. This rearrangement joins TRBV12-3 or TRBV12-4 to TRBJ2-1, with 8 nucleotides matching TRBD2. The length of the CDR3 is 14 residues. V lost 6 bases to trimming and J lost 5 bases; unmatched junction nucleotides: 6.

This clonotype was recorded a few times. The chain has TRBV5-1 and TRBJ2-7; possible D gene TRBD1, 6 bases. With 0 bases removed from V and 4 bases from J, the gap between germline ends came to 23 bases. Per germline, CDR1 SGHRS and CDR2 YFSETQ. CDR3 length: 18 amino acids. The DNA of the CDR3 is TGCGCCAGCAGCTTGGCGGGGACGACGGGGATAACAGGGTACGAGCAGTACTTC. It encodes CASSLAGTTGITGYEQYF. Supplemented by reference TRBV5-1 and TRBJ2-7, the full variable domain reads KAGVTQTPRYLIKTRGQQVTLSCSPISGHRSVSWYQQTPGQGLQFLFEYFSETQRNKGNFPGRFSGRQFSNSRSEMNVSTLELGDSALYLCASSLAGTTGITGYEQYFGPGTRLTVT.

In this sample, this clonotype turned up a few times. The chain carries TRBV7-2 and TRBJ2-5; D is perhaps TRBD1 (5 bases). CDR3 size: 14 residues. The V end was cut by 5 bases, the J end by 8 bases, with 18 bases between. Germline loops: CDR1 SGHTA, CDR2 FQGNSA. This chain's CDR3 is CASSTRGHGYTQYF. In nucleotides, the CDR3 is TGTGCCAGCAGCACCCGAGGACACGGGTACACCCAGTACTTC.

V gene TRBV6-5 combines with J gene TRBJ1-6; the match to TRBD1 covers 7 bases. V trimming: 4 bases; J trimming: 7 bases; junction bases outside the gene matches: 7. This CDR3 is built from 15 residues. Germline V gives CDR1 MNHEY, CDR2 SVGAGI. CDR3 in DNA: TGTGCCAGCAGTTCGGGGGGGACAGAAAATTCACCCCTCCACTTT. It specifies CASSSGGTENSPLHF.

This clonotype has a single count. The chain recombines TRBV18 with TRBJ2-7, with 7 bases matching TRBD1. There are 14 residues in the CDR3. With 3 bases clipped from V and 5 bases from J, the junction kept 7 bases outside the gene matches. CDR1 and CDR2 from the germline V gene are KGHSH and LQKENI. DNA of the CDR3: TGTGCCAGCTCACCCCCGGGCAGGGGGAACGAGCAGTACTTC. Translation gives CASSPPGRGNEQYF.

The chain employs TRBV6-2 or TRBV6-3 and TRBJ2-1; 8 nucleotides align to TRBD2. V lost 0 bases and J lost 7; bases outside the gene matches: 2. The CDR3 sequence is 14 residues long. Germline V gene lookup returns CDR1 MNHEY and CDR2 SVGEGT. The DNA of the CDR3 is TGTGCCAGCAGTTACTCGGCTAGCGGGAATGAGCAGTTCTTC. This sequence encodes CASSYSASGNEQFF.

This clonotype appeared many times. The J gene is TRBJ1-1, the V gene TRBV12-3 or TRBV12-4, with no clear D. Trimming took 7 bases from V and 6 from J, leaving 21 bases between them. This CDR3 contains 15 residues. The CDR3 here is CASTPRAAALSEAFF. The CDR3 region has the DNA TGTGCCAGCACCCCCCGGGCAGCAGCACTCTCTGAAGCTTTCTTT.

The rearrangement joins TRBV6-5 to TRBJ2-1; 8 bases match TRBD2. This CDR3 has 16 residues. Germline V lookup: CDR1 MNHEY, CDR2 SVGAGI. The ends lost 2 bases at V and 4 bases at J; junction bases unmatched: 7. The CDR3 is CASSYPGVAGYNEQFF. CDR3 in DNA: TGTGCCAGCAGTTACCCCGGGGTAGCGGGGTACAATGAGCAGTTCTTC.

The chain carries TRBV29-1 and TRBJ1-2; 9 bases map to TRBD1. The germline V gene has CDR1 SQVTM and CDR2 ANQGSEA. The trim removed 7 bases at V and 6 bases at J, leaving 3 bases unmatched. This CDR3 region has 11 residues. The CDR3 DNA follows: TGCAGCGCTCGGACAGGGGATGGCTACACCTTC. It specifies CSARTGDGYTF.

This clonotype turned up a few times. The V gene is TRBV6-1, the J gene TRBJ1-6; 9 bases fit TRBD1. The length of the CDR3 is 16 residues. Germline CDR1 and CDR2: MNHNS and SASEGT. V lost 2 bases and J lost 8; bases outside the gene matches: 7. The CDR3 DNA reads as TGTGCCAGCAGTGAAAAAACAGGGGGCATTGATTCACCCCTCCACTTT. This encodes CASSEKTGGIDSPLHF.

This clonotype was seen at least ten times. The genes are TRBV4-3 and TRBJ1-3; TRBD1 agrees at 8 bases. Germline-derived CDR1 and CDR2 are LGHNA and YSLEER. The CDR3 loop spans 15 amino acids. V lost 2 bases and J lost 6; bases outside the gene matches: 6. The CDR3 region is CASSQNPGGENTIYF. CDR3 nucleotides: TGCGCCAGCAGCCAAAACCCAGGGGGCGAAAACACCATATATTTT.